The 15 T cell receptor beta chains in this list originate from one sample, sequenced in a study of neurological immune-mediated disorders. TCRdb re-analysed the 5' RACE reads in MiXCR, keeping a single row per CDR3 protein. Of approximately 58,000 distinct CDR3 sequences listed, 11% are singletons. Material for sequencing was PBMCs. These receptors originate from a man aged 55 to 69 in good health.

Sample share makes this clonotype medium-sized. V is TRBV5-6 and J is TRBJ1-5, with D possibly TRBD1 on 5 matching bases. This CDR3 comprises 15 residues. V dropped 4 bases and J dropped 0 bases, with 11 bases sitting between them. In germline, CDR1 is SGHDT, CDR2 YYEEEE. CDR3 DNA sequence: TGTGCCAGCAGCCCACGGGGGTATAGCAATCAGCCCCAGCATTTT. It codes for CASSPRGYSNQPQHF.

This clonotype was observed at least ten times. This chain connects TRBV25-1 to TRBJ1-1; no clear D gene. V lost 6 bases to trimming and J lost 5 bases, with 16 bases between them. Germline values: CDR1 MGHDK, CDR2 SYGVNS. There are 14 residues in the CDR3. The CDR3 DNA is TGTGCCAGCAGCCCAAGCGGTGGCTGGACTGAAGCTTTCTTT. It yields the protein CASSPSGGWTEAFF.

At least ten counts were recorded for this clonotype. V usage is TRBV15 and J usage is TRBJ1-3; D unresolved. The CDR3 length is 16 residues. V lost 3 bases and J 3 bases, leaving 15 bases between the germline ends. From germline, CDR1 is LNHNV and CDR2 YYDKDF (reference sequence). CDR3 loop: CATSSLPKSGGNTIYF. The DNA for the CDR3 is TGTGCCACCAGCAGCCTTCCTAAGTCGGGTGGAAACACCATATATTTT. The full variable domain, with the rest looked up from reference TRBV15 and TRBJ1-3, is DAMVIQNPRYQVTQFGKPVTLSCSQTLNHNVMYWYQQKSSQAPKLLFHYYDKDFNNEADTPDNFQSRRPNTSFCFLDIRSPGLGDTAMYLCATSSLPKSGGNTIYFGEGSWLTVV.

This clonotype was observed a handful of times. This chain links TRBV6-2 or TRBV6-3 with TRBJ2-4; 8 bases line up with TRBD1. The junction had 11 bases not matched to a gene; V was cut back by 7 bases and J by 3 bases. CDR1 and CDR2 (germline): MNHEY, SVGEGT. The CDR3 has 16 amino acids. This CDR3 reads CASTATGVKDKNIQYF. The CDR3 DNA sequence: TGTGCCAGCACCGCGACAGGGGTGAAAGACAAAAACATTCAGTACTTC.

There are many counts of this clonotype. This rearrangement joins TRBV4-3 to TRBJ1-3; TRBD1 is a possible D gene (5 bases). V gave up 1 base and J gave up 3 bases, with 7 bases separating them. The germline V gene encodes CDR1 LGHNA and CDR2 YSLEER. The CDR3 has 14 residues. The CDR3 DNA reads TGCGCCAGCAGCCAAGTTGGGGGTGGAAACACCATATATTTT. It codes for CASSQVGGGNTIYF.

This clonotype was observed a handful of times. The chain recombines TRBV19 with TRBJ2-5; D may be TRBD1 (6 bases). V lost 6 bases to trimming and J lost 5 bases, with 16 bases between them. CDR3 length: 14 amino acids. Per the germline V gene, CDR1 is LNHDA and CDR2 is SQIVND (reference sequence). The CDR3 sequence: CASSPGARSETQYF. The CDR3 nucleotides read TGTGCCAGTAGCCCAGGGGCCAGGAGCGAGACCCAGTACTTC.

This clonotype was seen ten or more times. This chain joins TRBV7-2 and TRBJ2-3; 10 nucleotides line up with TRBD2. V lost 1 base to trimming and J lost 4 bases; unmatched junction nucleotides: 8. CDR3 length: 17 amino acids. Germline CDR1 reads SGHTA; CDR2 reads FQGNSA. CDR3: CASSLVPLAGVADTQYF. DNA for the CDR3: TGTGCCAGCAGCTTAGTACCCCTAGCGGGGGTTGCAGATACGCAGTATTTT.

The CDR3, as DNA: TGTGCCAGCAGTTCTATAGTGAGGATGGACTACGAGCAGTACTTC. Amino acids: CASSSIVRMDYEQYF. This chain joins TRBV28 and TRBJ2-7; D is undetermined. The germline CDR1 and CDR2 sequences are MDHEN and SYDVKM. CDR3 length: 15 amino acids. The V end was cut by 4 bases, the J end by 3 bases, with 16 bases between.

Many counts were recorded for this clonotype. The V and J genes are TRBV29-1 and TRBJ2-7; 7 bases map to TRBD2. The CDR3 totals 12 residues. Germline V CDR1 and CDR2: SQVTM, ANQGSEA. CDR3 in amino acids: CAGGGDGYEQYF. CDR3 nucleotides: TGCGCTGGGGGGGGGGACGGGTACGAGCAGTACTTC.

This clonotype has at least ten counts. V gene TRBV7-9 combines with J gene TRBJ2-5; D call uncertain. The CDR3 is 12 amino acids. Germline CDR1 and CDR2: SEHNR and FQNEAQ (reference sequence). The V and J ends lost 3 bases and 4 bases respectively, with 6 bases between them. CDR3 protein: CASSFSGETQYF. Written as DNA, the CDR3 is TGTGCCAGCAGCTTTTCAGGAGAGACCCAGTACTTC.

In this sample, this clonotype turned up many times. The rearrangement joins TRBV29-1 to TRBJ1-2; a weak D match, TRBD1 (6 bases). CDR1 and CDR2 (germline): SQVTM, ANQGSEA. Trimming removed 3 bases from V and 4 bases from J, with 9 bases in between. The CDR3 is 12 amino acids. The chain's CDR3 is CSVDQGSYGYTF. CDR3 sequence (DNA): TGCAGCGTTGATCAGGGGTCCTATGGCTACACCTTC.

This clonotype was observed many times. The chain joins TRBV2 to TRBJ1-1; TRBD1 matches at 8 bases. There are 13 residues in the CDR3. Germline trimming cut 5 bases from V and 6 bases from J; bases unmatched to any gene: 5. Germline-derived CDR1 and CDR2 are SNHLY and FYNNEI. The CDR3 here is CASSPQQGAEAFF. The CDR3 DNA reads TGTGCCAGCAGTCCGCAACAGGGGGCTGAAGCTTTCTTT.

CDR3: CASSPRTGGEEKLFF. The DNA of the CDR3 is TGCGCCAGCAGCCCCCGAACAGGGGGAGAGGAAAAACTGTTTTTT. J is TRBJ1-4 and V is TRBV4-3; 8 bases line up with TRBD1. Germline V gene data show CDR1 as LGHNA and CDR2 as YSLEER. The J segment lost 8 bases and the V segment lost 4 bases, leaving 9 bases of the junction unmatched. The CDR3 loop spans 15 amino acids.

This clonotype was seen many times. CDR3 amino acids: CASLGASGANVLTF. DNA of the CDR3: TGTGCCAGCCTAGGGGCTTCTGGGGCCAACGTCCTGACTTTC. The chain combines TRBV7-9 with TRBJ2-6, with a possible D match to TRBD1 (5 bases). This CDR3 has 14 amino acids. The ends were cut back, 8 bases at V and 1 base at J, with 9 bases in the middle. Germline V gene sequence: CDR1 SEHNR, CDR2 FQNEAQ (reference sequence).

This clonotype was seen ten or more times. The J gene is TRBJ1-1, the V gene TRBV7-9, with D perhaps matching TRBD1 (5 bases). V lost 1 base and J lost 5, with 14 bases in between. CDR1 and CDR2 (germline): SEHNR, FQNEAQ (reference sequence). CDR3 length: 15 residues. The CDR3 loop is CASSLGGTGETEAFF. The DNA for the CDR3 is TGTGCCAGCAGCTTAGGGGGGACGGGTGAAACTGAAGCTTTCTTT.